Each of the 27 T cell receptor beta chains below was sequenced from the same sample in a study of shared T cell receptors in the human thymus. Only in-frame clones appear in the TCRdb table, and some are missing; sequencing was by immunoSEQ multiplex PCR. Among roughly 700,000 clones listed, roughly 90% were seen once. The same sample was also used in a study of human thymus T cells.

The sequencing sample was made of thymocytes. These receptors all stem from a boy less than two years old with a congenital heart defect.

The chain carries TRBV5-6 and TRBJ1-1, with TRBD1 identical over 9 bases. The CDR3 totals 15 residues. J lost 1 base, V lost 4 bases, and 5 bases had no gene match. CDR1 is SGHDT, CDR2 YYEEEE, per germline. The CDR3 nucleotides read TGTGCCAGCAGCCCCTGGGGACAGGGGAACACTGAAGCTTTCTTT. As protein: CASSPWGQGNTEAFF.

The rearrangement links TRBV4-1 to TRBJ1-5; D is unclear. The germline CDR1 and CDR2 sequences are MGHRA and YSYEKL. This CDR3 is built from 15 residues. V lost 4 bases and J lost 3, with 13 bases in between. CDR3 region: CASSPRLATNQPQHF. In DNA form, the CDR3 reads TGCGCCAGCAGCCCAAGACTGGCGACCAATCAGCCCCAGCATTTT.

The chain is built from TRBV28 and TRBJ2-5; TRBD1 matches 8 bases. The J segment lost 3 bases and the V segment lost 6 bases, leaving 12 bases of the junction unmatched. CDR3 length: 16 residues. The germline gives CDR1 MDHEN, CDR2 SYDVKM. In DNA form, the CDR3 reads TGTGCCAGCAGCCCAGTCCACAGGGGGGAGGAAGAGACCCAGTACTTC. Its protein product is CASSPVHRGEEETQYF.

CDR3 sequence: CAWSVQSGGRDTGELFF. CDR3 sequence (DNA): TGTGCCTGGAGTGTACAGTCGGGCGGGAGGGACACCGGGGAGCTGTTTTTT. The chain recombines TRBV30 with TRBJ2-2, with 9 bases identical to TRBD2. Germline CDR1 is GTSNPN and CDR2 is SVGIG (reference sequence). This CDR3 is 17 amino acids long. V was clipped by 0 bases and J by 3 bases; unmatched bases: 8.

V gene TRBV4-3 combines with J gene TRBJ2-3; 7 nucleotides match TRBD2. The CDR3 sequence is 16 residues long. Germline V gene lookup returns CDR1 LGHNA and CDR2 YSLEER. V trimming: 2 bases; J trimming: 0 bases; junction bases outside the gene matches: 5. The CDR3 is CASSQMHSGSTDTQYF. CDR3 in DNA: TGCGCCAGCAGCCAAATGCATAGCGGGAGCACAGATACGCAGTATTTT.

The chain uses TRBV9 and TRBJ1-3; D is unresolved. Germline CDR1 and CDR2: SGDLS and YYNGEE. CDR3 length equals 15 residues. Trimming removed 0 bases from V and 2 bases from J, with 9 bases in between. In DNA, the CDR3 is TGTGCCAGCAGCGTAGGGCTGACTACTGGAAACACCATATATTTT. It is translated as CASSVGLTTGNTIYF.

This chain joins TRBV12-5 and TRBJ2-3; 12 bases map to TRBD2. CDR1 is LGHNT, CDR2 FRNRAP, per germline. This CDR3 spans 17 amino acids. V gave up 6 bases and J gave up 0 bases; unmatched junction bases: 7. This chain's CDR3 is CASGQPLAGGSTDTQYF. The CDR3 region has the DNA TGTGCTAGTGGCCAACCCCTAGCGGGAGGGAGCACAGATACGCAGTATTTT.

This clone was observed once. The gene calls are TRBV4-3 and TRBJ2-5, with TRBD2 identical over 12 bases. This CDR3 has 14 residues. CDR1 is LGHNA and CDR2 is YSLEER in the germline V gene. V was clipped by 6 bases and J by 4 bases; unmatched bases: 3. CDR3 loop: CASSLGLAGETQYF. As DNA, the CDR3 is TGCGCCAGCAGTTTGGGACTAGCGGGAGAGACCCAGTACTTC.

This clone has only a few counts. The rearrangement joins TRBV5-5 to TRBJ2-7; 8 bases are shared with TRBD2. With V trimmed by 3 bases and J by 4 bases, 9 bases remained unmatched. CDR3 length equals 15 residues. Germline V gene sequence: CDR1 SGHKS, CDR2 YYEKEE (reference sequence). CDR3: CASSWERESRYEQYF. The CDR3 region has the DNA TGTGCCAGCAGCTGGGAGCGGGAGAGTAGGTACGAGCAGTACTTC.

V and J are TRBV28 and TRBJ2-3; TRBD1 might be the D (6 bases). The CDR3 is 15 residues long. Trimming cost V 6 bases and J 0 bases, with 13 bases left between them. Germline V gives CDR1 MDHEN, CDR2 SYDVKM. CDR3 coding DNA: TGTGCCAGCAGACCCGGACAGACTAGCACAGATACGCAGTATTTT. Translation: CASRPGQTSTDTQYF.

The CDR3 region has the DNA TGCGCCAGCAGCTTGCGACTTAGCTCCTACGAGCAGTACTTC. This sequence encodes CASSLRLSSYEQYF. The chain joins TRBV5-1 to TRBJ2-7, with D hard to call. Germline lookup yields CDR1 SGHRS and CDR2 YFSETQ. The CDR3 contains 14 residues. Trimming pared 1 base from V and 0 bases from J, leaving 8 bases between. Variable domain in full (rest from reference TRBV5-1 and TRBJ2-7): KAGVTQTPRYLIKTRGQQVTLSCSPISGHRSVSWYQQTPGQGLQFLFEYFSETQRNKGNFPGRFSGRQFSNSRSEMNVSTLELGDSALYLCASSLRLSSYEQYFGPGTRLTVT.

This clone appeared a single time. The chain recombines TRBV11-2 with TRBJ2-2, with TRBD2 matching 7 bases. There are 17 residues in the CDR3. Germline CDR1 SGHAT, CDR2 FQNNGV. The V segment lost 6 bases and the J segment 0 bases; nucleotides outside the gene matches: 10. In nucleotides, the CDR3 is TGTGCCAGCAGTGATGACCTAGCGGAGCCGAACACCGGGGAGCTGTTTTTT. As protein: CASSDDLAEPNTGELFF.

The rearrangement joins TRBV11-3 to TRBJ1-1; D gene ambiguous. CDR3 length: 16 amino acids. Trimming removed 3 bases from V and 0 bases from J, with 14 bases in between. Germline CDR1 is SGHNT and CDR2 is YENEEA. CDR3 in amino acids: CASSFPQTKMNTEAFF. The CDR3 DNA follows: TGTGCCAGCAGCTTTCCACAGACGAAAATGAACACTGAAGCTTTCTTT.

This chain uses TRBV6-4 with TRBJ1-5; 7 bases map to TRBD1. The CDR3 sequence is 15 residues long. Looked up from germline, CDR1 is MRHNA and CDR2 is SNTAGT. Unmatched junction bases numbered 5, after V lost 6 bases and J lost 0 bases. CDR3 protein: CASRDRRYSNQPQHF. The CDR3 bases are TGTGCCAGCAGGGACAGGCGGTATAGCAATCAGCCCCAGCATTTT.

The DNA of the CDR3 is TGTGCCAGCCGGACAGGGGGCATGAACACTGAAGCTTTCTTT. It yields the protein CASRTGGMNTEAFF. The chain has TRBV27 and TRBJ1-1; 11 bases match TRBD1. The CDR3 is 14 residues long. Germline V gene data show CDR1 as MNHEY and CDR2 as SMNVEV (reference sequence). V dropped 8 bases and J dropped 0; count of bases not matched to a gene: 2.

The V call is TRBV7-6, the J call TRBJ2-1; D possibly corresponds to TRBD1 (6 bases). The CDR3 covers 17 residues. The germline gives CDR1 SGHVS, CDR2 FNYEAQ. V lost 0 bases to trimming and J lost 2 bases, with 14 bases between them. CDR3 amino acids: CASSLAGRQATYNEQFF. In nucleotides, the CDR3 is TGTGCCAGCAGCTTAGCAGGGAGACAGGCTACCTACAATGAGCAGTTCTTC.

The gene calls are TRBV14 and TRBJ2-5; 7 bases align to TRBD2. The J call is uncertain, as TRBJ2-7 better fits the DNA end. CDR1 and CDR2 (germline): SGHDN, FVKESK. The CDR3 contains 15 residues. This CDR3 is CASSQYRDYRCEQYF. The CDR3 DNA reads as TGTGCCAGCAGCCAGTACCGGGACTACCGTTGCGAGCAGTACTTC.

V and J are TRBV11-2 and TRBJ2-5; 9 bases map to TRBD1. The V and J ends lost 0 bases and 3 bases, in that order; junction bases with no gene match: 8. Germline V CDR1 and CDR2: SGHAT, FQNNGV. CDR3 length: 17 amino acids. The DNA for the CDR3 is TGTGCCAGCAGCTTAGATAATGGGACAGGGAATAAAGAGACCCAGTACTTC. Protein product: CASSLDNGTGNKETQYF.

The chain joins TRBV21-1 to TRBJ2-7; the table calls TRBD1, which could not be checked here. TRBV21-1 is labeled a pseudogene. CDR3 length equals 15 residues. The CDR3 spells CASTQKRDRDYEQYF. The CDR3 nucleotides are TGTGCCAGCACCCAGAAGAGGGACAGGGACTACGAGCAGTACTTC.

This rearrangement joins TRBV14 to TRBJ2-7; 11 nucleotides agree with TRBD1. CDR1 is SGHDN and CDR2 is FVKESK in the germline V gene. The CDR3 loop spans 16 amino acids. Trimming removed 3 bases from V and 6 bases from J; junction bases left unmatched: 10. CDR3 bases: TGTGCCAGCAGCCAGGAAGTTCCGGGACAGGGGGGCGAGCAGTACTTC. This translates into CASSQEVPGQGGEQYF.

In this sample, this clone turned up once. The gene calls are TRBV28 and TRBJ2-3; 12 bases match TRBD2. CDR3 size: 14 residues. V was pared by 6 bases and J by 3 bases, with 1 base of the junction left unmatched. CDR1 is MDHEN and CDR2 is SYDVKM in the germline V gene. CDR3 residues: CASRGLAGTDTQYF. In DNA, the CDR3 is TGTGCCAGCAGGGGACTAGCGGGTACAGATACGCAGTATTTT. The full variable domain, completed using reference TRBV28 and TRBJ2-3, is DVKVTQSSRYLVKRTGEKVFLECVQDMDHENMFWYRQDPGLGLRLIYFSYDVKMKEKGDIPEGYSVSREKKERFSLILESASTNQTSMYLCASRGLAGTDTQYFGPGTRLTVL.

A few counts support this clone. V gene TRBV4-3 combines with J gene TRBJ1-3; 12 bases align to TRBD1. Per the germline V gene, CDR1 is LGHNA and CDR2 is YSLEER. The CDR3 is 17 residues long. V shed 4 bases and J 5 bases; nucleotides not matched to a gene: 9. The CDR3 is CASSRVPGQGARNTIYF. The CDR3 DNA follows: TGCGCCAGCAGCCGAGTCCCGGGACAGGGGGCGCGAAACACCATATATTTT.

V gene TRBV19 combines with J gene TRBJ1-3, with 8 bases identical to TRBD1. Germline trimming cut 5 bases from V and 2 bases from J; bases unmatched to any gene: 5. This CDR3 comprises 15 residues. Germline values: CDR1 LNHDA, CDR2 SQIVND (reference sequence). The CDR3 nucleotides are TGTGCCAGTAGTTTCAGGGGGCTGGCTGGAAACACCATATATTTT. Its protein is CASSFRGLAGNTIYF.

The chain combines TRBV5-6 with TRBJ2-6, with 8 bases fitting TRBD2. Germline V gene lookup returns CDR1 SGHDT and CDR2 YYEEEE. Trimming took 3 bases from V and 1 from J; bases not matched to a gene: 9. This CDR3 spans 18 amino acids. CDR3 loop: CASSWGFSGGSGANVLTF. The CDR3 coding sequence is TGTGCCAGCAGCTGGGGGTTCAGCGGGGGATCTGGGGCCAACGTCCTGACTTTC.

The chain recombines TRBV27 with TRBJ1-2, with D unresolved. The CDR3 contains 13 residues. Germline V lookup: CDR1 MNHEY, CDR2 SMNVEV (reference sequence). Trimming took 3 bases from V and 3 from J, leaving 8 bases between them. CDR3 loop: CASSLRVDYGYTF. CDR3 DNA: TGTGCCAGCAGTTTGAGGGTAGACTATGGCTACACCTTC.

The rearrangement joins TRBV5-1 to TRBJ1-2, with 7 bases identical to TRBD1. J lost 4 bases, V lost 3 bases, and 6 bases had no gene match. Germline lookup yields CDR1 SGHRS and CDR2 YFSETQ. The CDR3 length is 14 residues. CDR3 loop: CASSSWDSLYGYTF. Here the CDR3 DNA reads TGCGCCAGCAGCTCCTGGGACAGCCTCTATGGCTACACCTTC.

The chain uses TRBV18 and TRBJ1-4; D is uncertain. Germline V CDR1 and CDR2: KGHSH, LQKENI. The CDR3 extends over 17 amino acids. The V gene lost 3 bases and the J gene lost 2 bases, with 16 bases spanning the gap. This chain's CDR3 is CASSPVPPGSTNEKLFF. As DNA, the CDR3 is TGTGCCAGCTCACCGGTTCCCCCGGGGTCTACTAATGAAAAACTGTTTTTT.